These T cell receptor beta chains were read from a single sample in a study of control samples from healthy donors and cancer patients. Repertoires were generated with immunoSEQ multiplex PCR, while TCRdb's copy carries only in-frame clones and drops some. The sample has some 150,000 clones; 96% are singletons. The sequenced material came from blood. Receptors originate from a woman aged 25 to 45 in good health. The CDR3 runs from the conserved cysteine through the conserved F or W. Fields, in order: CDR3 DNA, CDR3 protein, J gene, clone size, V gene, D gene. The D gene is left open where the match is weak. Rows may omit the clone size; those that give it use once, few, many or a size class.

CDR3nt: TGTGCCAGCTCACCACAGAGGGCTGAAGCTTTCTTT
CDR3aa: CASSPQRAEAFF
j_gene: TRBJ1-1
abundance: once
v_gene: TRBV18
d_gene: -

CDR3nt: TGTGCCTGGAGTGTAGGGGGGAACGGACAGCCCCAGCATTTT
CDR3aa: CAWSVGGNGQPQHF
j_gene: TRBJ1-5
abundance: once
v_gene: TRBV30
d_gene: -

CDR3nt: TGTGCCAGCTTCCCGGGACAGGGAAACAATGAGCAGTTCTTC
CDR3aa: CASFPGQGNNEQFF
j_gene: TRBJ2-1
abundance: -
v_gene: TRBV7-2
d_gene: TRBD1

CDR3nt: TGTGCCAGCAGTTACATTGGGGCGGATAATTCACCCCTCCACTTT
CDR3aa: CASSYIGADNSPLHF
j_gene: TRBJ1-6
abundance: few
v_gene: TRBV6-6
d_gene: -

CDR3nt: TGTGCCGCTCAAGGGGGCGATACGCAGTATTTT
CDR3aa: CAAQGGDTQYF
j_gene: TRBJ2-3
abundance: once
v_gene: TRBV21-1
d_gene: -

CDR3nt: TGTGCCAGCAGCTTAGGTGTCGGGGCCTCCTACGAGCAGTACTTC
CDR3aa: CASSLGVGASYEQYF
j_gene: TRBJ2-7
abundance: -
v_gene: TRBV7-9
d_gene: -

CDR3nt: TGTGCCAGCCTAGAAGCAGGACTAGACCATAGCGAGCAGTACTTC
CDR3aa: CASLEAGLDHSEQYF
j_gene: TRBJ2-7
abundance: -
v_gene: TRBV28
d_gene: TRBD2

CDR3nt: TGTGCCAGCAGTTCATCGGGAGCCCCTGGCTACGAGCAGTACTTC
CDR3aa: CASSSSGAPGYEQYF
j_gene: TRBJ2-7
abundance: -
v_gene: TRBV7-9
d_gene: -

CDR3nt: TGTGCCACCAGCAGAGATGGGGAGACAGTTAGAAACACCATATATTTT
CDR3aa: CATSRDGETVRNTIYF
j_gene: TRBJ1-3
abundance: -
v_gene: TRBV15
d_gene: -

CDR3nt: TGTGCCAGCAGCGTAGGAGGCGCGTTAGGAGAAAAACTGTTTTTT
CDR3aa: CASSVGGALGEKLFF
j_gene: TRBJ1-4
abundance: -
v_gene: TRBV9
d_gene: -

CDR3nt: TGTGCCAGCAGTTTATCATGGGACAGGGTAAATTCACCCCTCCACTTT
CDR3aa: CASSLSWDRVNSPLHF
j_gene: TRBJ1-6
abundance: -
v_gene: TRBV27
d_gene: TRBD1

CDR3nt: TGTGCCAGCAGCCCTGTCCGGGCGACCCAGTACTTC
CDR3aa: CASSPVRATQYF
j_gene: TRBJ2-5
abundance: -
v_gene: TRBV12-3/TRBV12-4
d_gene: -

CDR3nt: TGCAGCGCCGGGACAGAGCAATACGAGCAGTACTTC
CDR3aa: CSAGTEQYEQYF
j_gene: TRBJ2-7
abundance: -
v_gene: TRBV29-1
d_gene: TRBD1

CDR3nt: TGTGCCAGCAGCGATATAATATCCAGGGGGAGAAGGTATGGCTACACCTTC
CDR3aa: CASSDIISRGRRYGYTF
j_gene: TRBJ1-2
abundance: -
v_gene: TRBV7-9
d_gene: TRBD1

CDR3nt: TGCGCCAGCAGCCAAGTCCGGACAGGGCATTCGGGCTATGGCTACACCTTC
CDR3aa: CASSQVRTGHSGYGYTF
j_gene: TRBJ1-2
abundance: -
v_gene: TRBV4-1
d_gene: TRBD1

CDR3nt: TGTGCCAGCAGCACCGACAGGGTTCGTGGCTACACCTTC
CDR3aa: CASSTDRVRGYTF
j_gene: TRBJ1-2
abundance: -
v_gene: TRBV28
d_gene: TRBD1

CDR3nt: TGTGCCACCAGTGAACCGAGACAGGGGGTATTCGATGAGCAGTTCTTC
CDR3aa: CATSEPRQGVFDEQFF
j_gene: TRBJ2-1
abundance: -
v_gene: TRBV24-1
d_gene: TRBD1

CDR3nt: TGTGCCAGCAGCTTGGGCTACGAGCAGTACTTC
CDR3aa: CASSLGYEQYF
j_gene: TRBJ2-7
abundance: -
v_gene: TRBV13
d_gene: -

CDR3nt: TGTGCCAGTAGTATAAGGCCGAGGACGGTATCGAACACCGGGGAGCTGTTTTTT
CDR3aa: CASSIRPRTVSNTGELFF
j_gene: TRBJ2-2
abundance: -
v_gene: TRBV19
d_gene: -

CDR3nt: TGTGCCAGCAGCTCCCGGAAGAGCTCCTATAATTCACCCCTCCACTTT
CDR3aa: CASSSRKSSYNSPLHF
j_gene: TRBJ1-6
abundance: once
v_gene: TRBV5-4
d_gene: -

CDR3nt: TGTGCCAGCAGTGAGTTAGGGGGGACCACCGGGGAGCTGTTTTTT
CDR3aa: CASSELGGTTGELFF
j_gene: TRBJ2-2
abundance: -
v_gene: TRBV25-1
d_gene: -

CDR3nt: TGCAGCGCTACCGGGACAGGGAGTTTCGGGGAGCTGTTTTTT
CDR3aa: CSATGTGSFGELFF
j_gene: TRBJ2-2
abundance: -
v_gene: TRBV29-1
d_gene: TRBD1